The 29 T cell receptor beta chains presented below share a single source sample, sequenced in a study of beta chain features in type 1 diabetes. No antigens are known for them. Study-wide points: Moderate but significant shortening of TCRB CDR3s was recorded in all four CD4+ subsets from Type 1 diabetes patients.

Expressed TCRB transcripts were sequenced because the entire RNA isolate underwent reverse transcription. Generated by immunoSEQ multiplex PCR, the TCRdb table keeps only in-frame clones and is missing some. The table lists some 700,000 clones, around an eighth of them singletons, with less than 0.025% in the top ten. Sequences were obtained from naive CD4+ T cells from blood. The receptor source for this set is a man younger than 30 with type 1 diabetes.

The chain uses TRBV27 and TRBJ2-1, with D perhaps matching TRBD2 (5 bases). Germline V gene lookup returns CDR1 MNHEY and CDR2 SMNVEV (reference sequence). V was pared by 8 bases and J by 4 bases, with 15 bases between. The CDR3 totals 14 residues. The CDR3 bases are TGTGCCAGCCGAGCCGGGGTGCCATACAATGAGCAGTTCTTC. Residues: CASRAGVPYNEQFF.

This clone turned up a few times. The V and J genes are TRBV9 and TRBJ2-6; tentative D call: TRBD2 (5 bases). Between the trimmed V and J ends, which lost 0 bases and 2 bases, there was a span of 6 bases. Germline V lookup: CDR1 SGDLS, CDR2 YYNGEE. This CDR3 spans 15 amino acids. CDR3 protein: CASSVGGTGANVLTF. CDR3 bases: TGTGCCAGCAGCGTAGGAGGGACTGGGGCCAACGTCCTGACTTTC. The full variable domain, its missing parts supplied by reference TRBV9 and TRBJ2-6, is DSGVTQTPKHLITATGQRVTLRCSPRSGDLSVYWYQQSLDQGLQFLIQYYNGEERAKGNILERFSAQQFPDLHSELNLSSLELGDSALYFCASSVGGTGANVLTFGAGSRLTVL.

The chain couples TRBV4-1 to TRBJ1-5; D gene uncertain. Per germline, CDR1 MGHRA and CDR2 YSYEKL. The CDR3 is 15 residues long. V was pared by 0 bases and J by 5 bases, with 11 bases between. CDR3 loop: CASSQDRTEYQPQHF. The CDR3 nucleotides read TGCGCCAGCAGCCAAGATAGGACTGAGTATCAGCCCCAGCATTTT.

This chain uses TRBV20-1 with TRBJ2-1, with D unresolved. Germline V gives CDR1 DFQATT, CDR2 SNEGSKA (reference sequence). Trimming shortened V by 6 bases and J by 9 bases, and 9 bases separated the two germline ends. This CDR3 has 10 residues. CDR3 in DNA: TGCAGTGCCGCCCGCCGTGAGCAGTTCTTC. This codes for CSAARREQFF.

The chain carries TRBV23-1 and TRBJ1-2; D is ambiguous. TRBV23-1 falls under the ORF class, with uncertain function. V lost 9 bases to trimming and J lost 9 bases, with 17 bases between them. CDR3 size: 12 residues. CDR3 protein: CASSSSRTSYTF. CDR3 bases: TGCGCCAGTAGTTCTTCACGGACGAGCTACACCTTC.

This clone was counted between two and nine times. The chain employs TRBV2 and TRBJ1-1; D not resolved. The V gene's germline CDR1 is SNHLY and CDR2 FYNNEI. Trimming pared 2 bases from V and 0 bases from J, leaving 7 bases between. The CDR3 is 14 residues long. CDR3 sequence reads: CASSEWVMNTEAFF. In DNA form, the CDR3 reads TGTGCCAGCAGTGAATGGGTAATGAACACTGAAGCTTTCTTT.

V is TRBV28 and J is TRBJ2-3; tentatively, D is TRBD2 (7 bases). V lost 4 bases, J lost 0 bases, and 11 bases lay in between. CDR1 is MDHEN and CDR2 is SYDVKM in the germline V gene. The CDR3 is made up of 15 amino acids. In DNA, the CDR3 is TGTGCCAGCAGTTCTGCGGGGGCCAGCACAGATACGCAGTATTTT. It encodes CASSSAGASTDTQYF.

This clone has just a few counts. The gene calls are TRBV11-2 and TRBJ2-6; D possibly corresponds to TRBD1 (5 bases). The CDR3 is 16 residues long. Per the germline V gene, CDR1 is SGHAT and CDR2 is FQNNGV. Deletions cut 2 bases from V and 2 bases from J, with 10 bases between. CDR3 coding DNA: TGTGCCAGCAGCTTACAGGGATTGGCTGGGGCCAACGTCCTGACTTTC. This gives the protein CASSLQGLAGANVLTF. Complete variable domain (other parts from reference TRBV11-2 and TRBJ2-6): EAGVAQSPRYKIIEKRQSVAFWCNPISGHATLYWYQQILGQGPKLLIQFQNNGVVDDSQLPKDRFSAERLKGVDSTLKIQPAKLEDSAVYLCASSLQGLAGANVLTFGAGSRLTVL.

This clone was seen a handful of times. The chain employs TRBV11-2 and TRBJ2-5, with no clear D. V was pared by 5 bases and J by 1 base, with 14 bases between. CDR3 length equals 15 residues. Germline V lookup: CDR1 SGHAT, CDR2 FQNNGV. CDR3 amino acids: CASSQLGRFQETQYF. In DNA, the CDR3 is TGTGCCAGCAGCCAACTTGGACGGTTCCAAGAGACCCAGTACTTC.

The V call is TRBV11-3, the J call TRBJ2-3; D gene uncertain. CDR1 is SGHNT, CDR2 YENEEA, per germline. The CDR3 is 13 amino acids. V lost 5 bases and J lost 2, with 8 bases in between. The CDR3 loop is CASSPRTTDTQYF. The CDR3 nucleotides are TGTGCCAGCAGCCCTAGGACCACAGATACGCAGTATTTT.

The chain uses TRBV23-1 and TRBJ2-7; D call uncertain. TRBV23-1 is marked as an open reading frame, function uncertain. The CDR3 runs to 12 residues. V was clipped by 6 bases and J by 7 bases, with 13 bases between them. This CDR3 is CASSPKRCEQYF. The CDR3, as DNA: TGCGCCAGCAGCCCAAAACGGTGTGAGCAGTACTTC.

Remarks on this clone: The identical CDR3 is also encoded by other nucleotide sequences in the sample. The chain carries TRBV7-9 and TRBJ1-1; maybe TRBD1 (5 bases). Trimming removed 8 bases at V and 3 bases at J, with 7 bases between. Germline V gives CDR1 SEHNR, CDR2 FQNEAQ (reference sequence). There are 11 residues in the CDR3. CDR3 DNA: TGTGCCAGCGGGGGTTACACTGAAGCTTTCTTT. This codes for CASGGYTEAFF. The full variable domain, its missing parts supplied by reference TRBV7-9 and TRBJ1-1, is DTGVSQNPRHKITKRGQNVTFRCDPISEHNRLYWYRQTLGQGPEFLTYFQNEAQLEKSRLLSDRFSAERPKGSFSTLEIQRTEQGDSAMYLCASGGYTEAFFGQGTRLTVV.

The V call is TRBV6-6, the J call TRBJ2-4; no firm D call. CDR1 and CDR2 (germline): MNHNY, SVGAGI (reference sequence). The CDR3 has 16 amino acids. V was shortened by 0 bases and J by 0 bases, with 9 bases between the two germline ends. As DNA, the CDR3 is TGTGCCAGCAGTTACTCATCGAATCTAGCCAAAAACATTCAGTACTTC. As protein: CASSYSSNLAKNIQYF.

J is TRBJ1-1 and V is TRBV30, with D possibly matching TRBD1 (6 bases). This CDR3 region has 13 residues. In germline, CDR1 is GTSNPN, CDR2 SVGIG (reference sequence). The CDR3: CAITQGGGTEAFF. Written as DNA, the CDR3 is TGTGCTATAACCCAGGGAGGGGGCACTGAAGCTTTCTTT.

The sample holds a few counts of this clone. The chain recombines TRBV7-2 with TRBJ2-7; D tentatively reads TRBD1 or TRBD2 (5 bases each). V shed 2 bases and J shed 4 bases, with 12 bases lying between them. The germline V gene has CDR1 SGHTA and CDR2 FQGNSA. The CDR3 loop spans 14 amino acids. The CDR3 region has the DNA TGTGCCAGCAGCTTATTCCAGGGAGATTACGAGCAGTACTTC. Residues: CASSLFQGDYEQYF.

J is TRBJ1-4 and V is TRBV5-6; D unclear. Trimming removed 4 bases from V and 0 bases from J, with 13 bases in between. Per germline, CDR1 SGHDT and CDR2 YYEEEE. The CDR3 length is 16 residues. In DNA form, the CDR3 reads TGTGCCAGCAGCCAGCTGGGGAGGGCAACTAATGAAAAACTGTTTTTT. As protein: CASSQLGRATNEKLFF.

This sequence joins TRBV6-5 and TRBJ2-7, with 8 bases aligning to TRBD1. This CDR3 has 13 amino acids. With V trimmed by 6 bases and J by 7 bases, 8 bases remained unmatched. CDR1 MNHEY and CDR2 SVGAGI come from the germline V gene. DNA of the CDR3: TGTGCCAGCAGGGATGGACAGGGACGAGAGCAGTACTTC. It encodes CASRDGQGREQYF.

The genes are TRBV9 and TRBJ2-5; D is unresolved. Germline V CDR1 and CDR2: SGDLS, YYNGEE. V lost 3 bases and J 5 bases, leaving 14 bases between the germline ends. There are 14 residues in the CDR3. In nucleotides, the CDR3 is TGTGCCAGCAGCGCCCGACAAGACGGGGAGACCCAGTACTTC. Amino acid sequence: CASSARQDGETQYF.

The gene calls are TRBV2 and TRBJ2-5; 7 bases line up with TRBD2. Germline loops: CDR1 SNHLY, CDR2 FYNNEI. There are 14 residues in the CDR3. V shed 10 bases, J shed 2 bases, and the junction held 10 bases outside the gene matches. The CDR3 loop is CATGRNGGQETQYF. The CDR3 DNA follows: TGTGCCACGGGGCGAAACGGGGGGCAAGAGACCCAGTACTTC.

The chain recombines TRBV2 with TRBJ2-1, with 12 nucleotides matching TRBD1. Unmatched junction bases numbered 2, after V lost 2 bases and J lost 6 bases. CDR3 length equals 15 residues. Germline V CDR1 and CDR2: SNHLY, FYNNEI. CDR3 region: CASSETGQGANEQFF. In nucleotides, the CDR3 is TGTGCCAGCAGTGAAACGGGACAGGGGGCCAATGAGCAGTTCTTC.

This chain links TRBV28 with TRBJ1-1; TRBD1 might be the D (6 bases). V shed 5 bases and J shed 2 bases, with 12 bases lying between them. Germline V CDR1 and CDR2: MDHEN, SYDVKM. This CDR3 has 14 residues. This chain's CDR3 is CASSDTGRNTEAFF. CDR3 DNA: TGTGCCAGCAGTGATACAGGGAGAAACACTGAAGCTTTCTTT.

Remarks on this clone: Other DNA variants within this sample encode the same CDR3. V is TRBV5-1 and J is TRBJ2-2, with D hard to call. Germline CDR1 and CDR2: SGHRS and YFSETQ. There are 14 residues in the CDR3. V gave up 0 bases and J gave up 1 base, with 4 bases separating them. CDR3 bases: TGCGCCAGCAGCTTGGCAGGGAACACCGGGGAGCTGTTTTTT. It yields the protein CASSLAGNTGELFF.

In this sample, this clone turned up a few times. J is TRBJ2-1 and V is TRBV28; D perhaps matches TRBD2 (5 bases). CDR1 MDHEN and CDR2 SYDVKM come from the germline V gene. CDR3 length: 15 amino acids. V was clipped by 4 bases and J by 1 base, with 11 bases between them. Written as DNA, the CDR3 is TGTGCCAGCAGTTGGGGTGGAGGATCCTACAATGAGCAGTTCTTC. Its protein product is CASSWGGGSYNEQFF. Full variable domain (remainder filled in from reference TRBV28 and TRBJ2-1): DVKVTQSSRYLVKRTGEKVFLECVQDMDHENMFWYRQDPGLGLRLIYFSYDVKMKEKGDIPEGYSVSREKKERFSLILESASTNQTSMYLCASSWGGGSYNEQFFGPGTRLTVL.

The chain joins TRBV7-9 to TRBJ2-3, with TRBD2 matching over 7 bases. V was clipped by 5 bases and J by 2 bases; unmatched bases: 7. Germline V lookup: CDR1 SEHNR, CDR2 FQNEAQ (reference sequence). The CDR3 is 15 amino acids. CDR3 region: CASSGDYSDTDTQYF. As DNA, the CDR3 is TGTGCCAGCAGCGGGGACTACTCAGACACAGATACGCAGTATTTT.

This clone has just a few counts. This rearrangement joins TRBV10-3 to TRBJ2-5; D gene uncertain. CDR3 size: 13 residues. V dropped 0 bases and J dropped 5 bases, with 7 bases sitting between them. Per the germline V gene, CDR1 is ENHRY and CDR2 is SYGVKD. The CDR3 spells CAISESVGETQYF. CDR3 nucleotides: TGTGCCATCAGTGAGTCAGTCGGGGAGACCCAGTACTTC.

The DNA of the CDR3 is TGTGCCAGCAGTGAATATCTCTTGGGAGCGGAAGCTTTCTTT. As protein: CASSEYLLGAEAFF. The chain uses TRBV25-1 and TRBJ1-1, with D unresolved. The germline V gene encodes CDR1 MGHDK and CDR2 SYGVNS. With 0 bases removed from V and 8 bases from J, the gap between germline ends came to 13 bases. The CDR3 spans 14 residues. The full variable domain, with the rest looked up from reference TRBV25-1 and TRBJ1-1, is EADIYQTPRYLVIGTGKKITLECSQTMGHDKMYWYQQDPGMELHLIHYSYGVNSTEKGDLSSESTVSRIRTEHFPLTLESARPSHTSQYLCASSEYLLGAEAFFGQGTRLTVV.

The chain links TRBV7-2 to TRBJ2-4; D not resolved. The CDR3 totals 15 residues. Germline V gene sequence: CDR1 SGHTA, CDR2 FQGNSA. Trimming pared 5 bases from V and 4 bases from J, leaving 15 bases between. CDR3 protein: CASSLPGLGKNIQYF. In DNA, the CDR3 is TGTGCCAGCAGCCTCCCGGGCTTGGGGAAAAACATTCAGTACTTC.

This clone was picked up a small number of times. J is TRBJ2-2 and V is TRBV7-6; 8 bases agree with TRBD1. Germline V gene sequence: CDR1 SGHVS, CDR2 FNYEAQ. The CDR3 is 16 residues long. Trimming at V came to 5 bases and at J to 2 bases, leaving 7 bases not matched to a gene. The CDR3 here is CASSLRTGTNTGELFF. The DNA of the CDR3 is TGTGCCAGCAGCCTTCGGACAGGGACTAACACCGGGGAGCTGTTTTTT.

This clone has more than one count but fewer than ten. The gene calls are TRBV29-1 and TRBJ1-5, with TRBD1 identical over 8 bases. The junction had 4 bases not matched to a gene; V was cut back by 6 bases and J by 0 bases. This CDR3 region has 14 residues. CDR1 SQVTM and CDR2 ANQGSEA come from the germline V gene. CDR3 region: CSVQGAGSNQPQHF. CDR3 DNA: TGCAGCGTCCAGGGGGCTGGTAGCAATCAGCCCCAGCATTTT.